This TCR beta chain is from a study of T cell repertoires in cytomegalovirus infection. About the research overall: HLA-C-restricted CMV epitopes, recently identified, and well-studied HLA-B-restricted ones were used by the study. Through public TCR beta signatures, both CMV infection and matching HLA type were indicated.

In TCRdb, the reads were re-called with MiXCR into one record per CDR3 protein. Of approximately 340,000 distinct CDR3 sequences in the sample, 29% were seen once. Details on this clonotype: Its specificity is unknown.

Germline values: CDR1 SGHVS, CDR2 FQNEAQ. The CDR3 spans 18 residues. The junction had 6 bases not matched to a gene; V was cut back by 1 base and J by 2 bases. The source is a human donor in good health (CMV status not recorded). Some clones in this sample may be carry-over from other donors' samples. This chain links TRBV7-8 with TRBJ2-3, with 13 nucleotides matching TRBD2. The source material was cultured PBMCs, sampled from culture after CMV antigen stimulation. CDR3 in DNA: TGTGCCAGCAGCTTAGGAGGGACTAGCGGGGTACTCACAGATACGCAGTATTTT. This gives the protein CASSLGGTSGVLTDTQYF.